This T cell receptor (beta chain) was obtained from a study of blood T cell repertoires in COVID-19. Study at large: Acute-phase and convalescent COVID-19 samples originated in the United States, Italy and Spain. T cells, B-cell-depleted T cells, or PBMCs supplied cDNA or gDNA.

Per the original data handling: The assay estimated nucleated cells by amplifying reference gene primers. TCRdb's table, derived via immunoSEQ multiplex PCR, lists solely in-frame clones and lacks some. Clone size and V and J calls were adopted from that table, with D and trimming inferred from the DNA. The sample holds just under 80,000 clones, 80% seen once. V lost 0 bases and J lost 3; bases outside the gene matches: 2. The V gene's germline CDR1 is LGHNA and CDR2 YSLEER. The CDR3 spans 15 residues. This clone was detected only a few times. The material sequenced was peripheral blood. The rearrangement joins TRBV4-3 to TRBJ1-5; 7 positions match TRBD1. The clonotype comes from a woman between 65 and 79 years old with acute or convalescent COVID-19. CDR3 protein: CASSQDRGFNQPQHF. The CDR3 nucleotides are TGCGCCAGCAGCCAAGACAGGGGGTTCAATCAGCCCCAGCATTTT.